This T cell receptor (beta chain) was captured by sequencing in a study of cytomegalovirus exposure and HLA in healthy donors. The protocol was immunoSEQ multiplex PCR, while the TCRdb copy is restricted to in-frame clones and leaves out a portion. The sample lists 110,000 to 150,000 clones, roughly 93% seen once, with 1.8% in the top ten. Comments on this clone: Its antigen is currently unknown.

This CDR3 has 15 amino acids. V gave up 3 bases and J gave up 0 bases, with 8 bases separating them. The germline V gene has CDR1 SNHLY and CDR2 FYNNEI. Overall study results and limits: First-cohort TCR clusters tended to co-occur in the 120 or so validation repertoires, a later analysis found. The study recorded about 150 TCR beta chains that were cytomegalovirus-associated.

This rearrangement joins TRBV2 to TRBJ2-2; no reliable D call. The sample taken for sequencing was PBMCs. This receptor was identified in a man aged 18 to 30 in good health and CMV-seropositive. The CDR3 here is CASSEGRSNTGELFF. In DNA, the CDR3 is TGTGCCAGCAGTGAGGGCAGGTCGAACACCGGGGAGCTGTTTTTT.